In its sample, the clone carrying this TCR beta chain was seen a few times. Its cognate antigen is unknown. V lost 6 bases, J lost 15 bases, and 24 bases lay in between. The CDR3 covers 13 residues. Per the germline V gene, CDR1 is DFQATT and CDR2 is SNEGSKA (reference sequence). TCRdb recomputed calls from the reads with MiXCR, one row per CDR3 protein. The sample records 250,000 to 300,000 distinct CDR3 sequences, less than 25% being singletons. The sample originates from a study of T cell repertoires in cytomegalovirus infection. The TCR comes from a human donor in good health (CMV status not recorded). Some clones in this sample may be carry-over from other donors' samples. The sample here was cultured PBMCs, taken from culture after CMV antigen stimulation. V and J are TRBV20-1 and TRBJ2-1, with D perhaps TRBD2 (6 bases). The CDR3 coding sequence is TGCAGTGCAAACCGAGTGGTGGCGGAGGGAGGGTTCTTC. The encoded protein is CSANRVVAEGGFF.